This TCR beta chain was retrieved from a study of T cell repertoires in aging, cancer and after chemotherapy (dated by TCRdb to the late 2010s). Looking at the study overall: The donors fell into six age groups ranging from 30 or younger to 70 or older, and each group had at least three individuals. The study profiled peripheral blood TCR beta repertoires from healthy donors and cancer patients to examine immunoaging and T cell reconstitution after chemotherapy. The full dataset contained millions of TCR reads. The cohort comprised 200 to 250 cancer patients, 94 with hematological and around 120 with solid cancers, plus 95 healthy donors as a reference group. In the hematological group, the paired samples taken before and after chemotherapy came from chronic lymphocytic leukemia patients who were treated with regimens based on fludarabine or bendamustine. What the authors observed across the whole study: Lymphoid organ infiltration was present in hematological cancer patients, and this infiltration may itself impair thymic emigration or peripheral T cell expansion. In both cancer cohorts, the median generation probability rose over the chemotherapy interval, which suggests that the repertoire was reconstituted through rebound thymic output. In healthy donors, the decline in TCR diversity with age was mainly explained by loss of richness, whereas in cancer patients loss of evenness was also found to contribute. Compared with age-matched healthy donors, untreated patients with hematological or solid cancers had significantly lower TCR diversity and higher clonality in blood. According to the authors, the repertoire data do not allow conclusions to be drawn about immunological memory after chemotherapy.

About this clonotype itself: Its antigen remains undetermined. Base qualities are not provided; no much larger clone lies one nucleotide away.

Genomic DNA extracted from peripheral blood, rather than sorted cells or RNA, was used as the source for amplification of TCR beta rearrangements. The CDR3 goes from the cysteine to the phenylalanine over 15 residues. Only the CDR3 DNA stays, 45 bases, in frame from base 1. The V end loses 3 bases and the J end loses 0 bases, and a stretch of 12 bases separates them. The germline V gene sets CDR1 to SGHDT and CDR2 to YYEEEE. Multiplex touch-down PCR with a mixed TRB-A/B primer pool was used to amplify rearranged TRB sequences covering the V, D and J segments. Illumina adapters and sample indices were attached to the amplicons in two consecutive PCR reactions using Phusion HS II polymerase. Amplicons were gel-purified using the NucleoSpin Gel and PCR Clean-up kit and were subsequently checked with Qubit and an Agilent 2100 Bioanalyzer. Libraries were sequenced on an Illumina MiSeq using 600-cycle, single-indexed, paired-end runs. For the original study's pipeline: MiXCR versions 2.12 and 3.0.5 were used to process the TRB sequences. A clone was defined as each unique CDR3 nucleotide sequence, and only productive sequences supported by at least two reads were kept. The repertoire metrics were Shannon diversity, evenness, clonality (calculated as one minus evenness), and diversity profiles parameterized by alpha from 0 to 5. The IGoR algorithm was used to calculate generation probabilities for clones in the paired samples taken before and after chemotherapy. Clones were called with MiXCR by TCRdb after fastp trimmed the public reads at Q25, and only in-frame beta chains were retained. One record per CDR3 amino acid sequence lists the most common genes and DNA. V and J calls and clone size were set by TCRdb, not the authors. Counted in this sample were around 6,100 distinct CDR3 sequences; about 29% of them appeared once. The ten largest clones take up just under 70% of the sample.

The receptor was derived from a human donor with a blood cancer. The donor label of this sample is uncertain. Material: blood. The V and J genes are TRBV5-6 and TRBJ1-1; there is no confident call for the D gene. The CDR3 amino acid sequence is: CASSSGGDMNTEAFF. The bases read TGTGCCAGCAGCTCGGGAGGAGACATGAACACTGAAGCTTTCTTT.